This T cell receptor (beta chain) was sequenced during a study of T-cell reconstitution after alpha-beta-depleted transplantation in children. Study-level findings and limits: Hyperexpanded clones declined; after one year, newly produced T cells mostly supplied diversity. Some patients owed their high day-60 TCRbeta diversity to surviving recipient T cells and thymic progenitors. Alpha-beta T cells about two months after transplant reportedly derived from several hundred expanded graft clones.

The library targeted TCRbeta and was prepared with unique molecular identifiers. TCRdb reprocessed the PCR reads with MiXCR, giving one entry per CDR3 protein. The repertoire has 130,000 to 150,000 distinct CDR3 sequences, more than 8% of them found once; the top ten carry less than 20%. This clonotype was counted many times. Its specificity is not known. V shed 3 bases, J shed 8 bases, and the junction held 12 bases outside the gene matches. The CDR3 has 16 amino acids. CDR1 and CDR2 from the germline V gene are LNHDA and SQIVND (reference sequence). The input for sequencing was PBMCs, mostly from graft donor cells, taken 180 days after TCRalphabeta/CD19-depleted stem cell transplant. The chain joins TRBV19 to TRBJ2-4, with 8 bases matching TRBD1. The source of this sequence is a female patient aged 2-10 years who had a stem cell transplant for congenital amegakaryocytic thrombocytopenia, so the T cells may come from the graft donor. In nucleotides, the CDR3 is TGTGCCAGTAGTATTCCCGCAGGGGGCTCCTTGGACATTCAGTACTTC. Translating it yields CASSIPAGGSLDIQYF.